The next 17 T cell receptor beta chains were all read from a single sample in a study of CD8+ T cells in alopecia areata. RNA was isolated and reverse transcribed to cDNA, the sequencing template. Clones were read by immunoSEQ multiplex PCR, and TCRdb kept only the in-frame ones, dropping some. This sample has around 140,000 clones, with around 47% found just once. Sequenced material: CD4+ T cells sorted from blood. The receptors stem from a human donor with alopecia areata.

The table lists this clone with a few counts. Other DNA sequences from this sample encode an identical CDR3 as well. V and J are TRBV29-1 and TRBJ2-5; D remains ambiguous. V gave up 4 bases and J gave up 1 base, with 7 bases separating them. Per germline, CDR1 SQVTM and CDR2 ANQGSEA. This CDR3 comprises 12 residues. CDR3 region: CSVVGGQETQYF. The CDR3 coding sequence is TGCAGCGTTGTCGGCGGCCAAGAGACCCAGTACTTC.

J is TRBJ2-3 and V is TRBV10-3; 9 bases are shared with TRBD2. Germline trimming cut 8 bases from V and 9 bases from J; bases unmatched to any gene: 15. CDR1 is ENHRY and CDR2 is SYGVKD in the germline V gene. The CDR3 consists of 15 residues. The chain's CDR3 is CAISGGGRALGTQYF. Written as DNA, the CDR3 is TGTGCCATCTCTGGTGGCGGGAGGGCCCTGGGGACGCAGTATTTT.

This clone was found a few times. The chain couples TRBV7-9 to TRBJ2-1, with D possibly matching TRBD2 (6 bases). Germline CDR1 and CDR2: SEHNR and FQNEAQ (reference sequence). The CDR3 loop spans 10 amino acids. V lost 8 bases to trimming and J lost 9 bases, with 8 bases between them. In nucleotides, the CDR3 is TGTGCCAGCGGGGGGAGTGAGCAGTTCTTC. Its protein is CASGGSEQFF.

This CDR3 is CASSRSNMGSYNEQFF. The DNA for the CDR3 is TGCGCCAGCAGCCGCTCCAACATGGGCTCCTACAATGAGCAGTTCTTC. The chain joins TRBV5-1 to TRBJ2-1; D unresolved. Trimming stripped 4 bases from V and 0 bases from J, with 14 bases between. CDR1 is SGHRS, CDR2 YFSETQ, per germline. The CDR3 has 16 amino acids.

The gene calls are TRBV29-1 and TRBJ1-1; D is possibly TRBD1 (5 bases). CDR1 and CDR2 from the germline V gene are SQVTM and ANQGSEA. This CDR3 contains 13 residues. Trimming stripped 5 bases from V and 1 base from J, with 11 bases between. DNA of the CDR3: TGCAGCGTTCTCAGGGAAGCGAACACTGAAGCTTTCTTT. Residues: CSVLREANTEAFF.

This rearrangement joins TRBV10-3 to TRBJ2-6, with no clear D. Trimming pared 3 bases from V and 0 bases from J, leaving 9 bases between. The CDR3 runs 16 residues. Per the germline V gene, CDR1 is ENHRY and CDR2 is SYGVKD. The CDR3 DNA reads as TGTGCCATCAGTGAACGAGGTGGCTCTGGGGCCAACGTCCTGACTTTC. Amino acids: CAISERGGSGANVLTF.

This clone was seen a few times. V and J are TRBV7-2 and TRBJ2-2; TRBD1 matches 8 bases. This CDR3 is built from 18 residues. V lost 2 bases to trimming and J lost 1 base; unmatched junction nucleotides: 9. Per the germline V gene, CDR1 is SGHTA and CDR2 is FQGNSA. CDR3 in DNA: TGTGCCAGCAGCTTAAGAGGGCCCGGGACAGGGAACACCGGGGAGCTGTTTTTT. Protein product: CASSLRGPGTGNTGELFF.

The genes are TRBV11-2 and TRBJ2-5; possibly TRBD1 or TRBD2 for D (5 bases each). With 0 bases removed from V and 7 bases from J, the gap between germline ends came to 15 bases. CDR3 size: 15 residues. CDR1 and CDR2 from the germline V gene are SGHAT and FQNNGV. CDR3 region: CASSLEGTRVGTQYF. The CDR3 bases are TGTGCCAGCAGCTTAGAGGGGACCCGGGTGGGGACCCAGTACTTC.

The CDR3 sequence is CASSLGPSNNEQFF. The DNA for the CDR3 is TGCGCCAGCAGCTTGGGTCCCAGCAACAATGAGCAGTTCTTC. This chain connects TRBV5-1 to TRBJ2-1; D remains ambiguous. V was clipped by 0 bases and J by 5 bases, with 9 bases between them. Looked up from germline, CDR1 is SGHRS and CDR2 is YFSETQ. The CDR3 runs 14 residues.

This chain links TRBV6-6 with TRBJ2-6; D remains unclear. CDR1 and CDR2 from the germline V gene are MNHNY and SVGAGI (reference sequence). This CDR3 contains 14 residues. Trimming removed 0 bases from V and 3 bases from J, with 3 bases in between. Written as DNA, the CDR3 is TGTGCCAGCAGTTACTCCGGTGGGGCCAACGTCCTGACTTTC. Residues: CASSYSGGANVLTF.

The V gene is TRBV5-1, the J gene TRBJ2-5; D may be TRBD2 (6 bases). Germline V gives CDR1 SGHRS, CDR2 YFSETQ. V was pared by 0 bases and J by 5 bases, with 14 bases between. CDR3 size: 15 residues. The CDR3 sequence: CASSLEASVRETQYF. The CDR3, as DNA: TGCGCCAGCAGCTTGGAGGCTAGCGTCAGGGAGACCCAGTACTTC.

The chain recombines TRBV5-1 with TRBJ2-7; TRBD2 might be the D (6 bases). The CDR3 contains 17 residues. V was pared by 2 bases and J by 1 base, with 19 bases between. In germline, CDR1 is SGHRS, CDR2 YFSETQ. The CDR3 loop reads CASSFMAGTRTSYEQYF. CDR3 sequence (DNA): TGCGCCAGCAGCTTCATGGCGGGAACCCGTACTTCCTACGAGCAGTACTTC. Complete variable domain (other parts from reference TRBV5-1 and TRBJ2-7): KAGVTQTPRYLIKTRGQQVTLSCSPISGHRSVSWYQQTPGQGLQFLFEYFSETQRNKGNFPGRFSGRQFSNSRSEMNVSTLELGDSALYLCASSFMAGTRTSYEQYFGPGTRLTVT.

Here the CDR3 DNA reads TGTGCCAGCAGGCCCGGGACAGACTATGGCTACACCTTC. Residues: CASRPGTDYGYTF. The chain links TRBV6-5 to TRBJ1-2; 7 bases fit TRBD1. Germline V CDR1 and CDR2: MNHEY, SVGAGI. The CDR3 runs to 13 residues. After removal of 6 bases from V and 3 bases from J, the junction contained 4 bases not matched to a gene.

The chain couples TRBV7-9 to TRBJ2-5; 7 bases match TRBD2. The CDR3 runs to 15 residues. Trimming cost V 5 bases and J 3 bases; bases outside gene matches: 9. Germline-derived CDR1 and CDR2 are SEHNR and FQNEAQ (reference sequence). CDR3 amino acids: CASSHPLAVEETQYF. The DNA for the CDR3 is TGTGCCAGCAGCCACCCCCTAGCGGTTGAAGAGACCCAGTACTTC.

In this sample, this clone turned up a few times. This chain uses TRBV7-3 with TRBJ2-7, with TRBD1 matching 9 bases. The V gene's germline CDR1 is SGHTA and CDR2 FQGTGA. Trimming removed 5 bases from V and 2 bases from J; junction bases left unmatched: 10. This CDR3 contains 16 residues. The CDR3 here is CASSKGGGQGTYEQYF. The CDR3 bases are TGTGCCAGCAGCAAAGGTGGGGGACAGGGAACCTACGAGCAGTACTTC.

This clone was counted between two and nine times. The rearrangement joins TRBV29-1 to TRBJ2-5; 9 bases map to TRBD2. The germline V gene has CDR1 SQVTM and CDR2 ANQGSEA. The junction had 3 bases not matched to a gene; V was cut back by 4 bases and J by 3 bases. CDR3 length equals 13 residues. This CDR3 reads CSVGGRAKETQYF. The CDR3 nucleotides read TGCAGCGTTGGCGGGAGGGCCAAAGAGACCCAGTACTTC.

The chain carries TRBV29-1 and TRBJ2-3; TRBD2 matches 14 bases. Germline V gene lookup returns CDR1 SQVTM and CDR2 ANQGSEA. The CDR3 consists of 15 residues. Trimming took 4 bases from V and 6 from J; bases not matched to a gene: 6. CDR3 bases: TGCAGCGTTGGTCGACTAGCGGGAGGGGCGGATACGCAGTATTTT. Translated: CSVGRLAGGADTQYF.